The rows below give T cell receptor beta chains drawn from one sample of a study of T-cell reconstitution after alpha-beta-depleted transplantation in children. TCRdb reprocessed the PCR reads via MiXCR and lists one record per CDR3 protein. The sample has over 200,000 distinct CDR3 sequences; roughly a tenth are singletons. This specimen consisted of PBMCs, obtained before TCRalphabeta/CD19-depleted stem cell transplant. These receptor sequences come from a child younger than two with acute myeloid leukemia, due to receive a stem cell transplant. CDR3s include the opening cysteine and the closing phenylalanine or tryptophan. A D gene is named only where the DNA matches it firmly. Not every row has a clone size; where given, it reads once, few, many or a size class.

J gene: TRBJ2-1; D gene: TRBD1; clone size: many; V gene: TRBV6-2/TRBV6-3; CDR3 DNA: TGTGCCAGCAGTCTCCGGACAGGTGAGCAGTTCTTC; CDR3 protein: CASSLRTGEQFF
J gene: TRBJ2-7; D gene: NA; clone size: many; V gene: TRBV29-1; CDR3 DNA: TGCAGCGTTGGGGTGGGGAGGAGAACCTACGAGCAGTACTTC; CDR3 protein: CSVGVGRRTYEQYF
J gene: TRBJ1-4; D gene: TRBD1; clone size: many; V gene: TRBV28; CDR3 DNA: TGTGCCAGCAGTTCCCTCAGGCAGGGGGGAAAACTGTTTTTT; CDR3 protein: CASSSLRQGGKLFF
J gene: TRBJ1-2; D gene: TRBD1; clone size: many; V gene: TRBV10-3; CDR3 DNA: TGTGCCATCAGCCGACAGGGAAGTGGCTACACCTTC; CDR3 protein: CAISRQGSGYTF
J gene: TRBJ2-1; D gene: TRBD2; clone size: many; V gene: TRBV5-1; CDR3 DNA: TGCGCCAGCAGCTTGGTGATGCGGGAGTCGGATGAGCAGTTCTTC; CDR3 protein: CASSLVMRESDEQFF
J gene: TRBJ2-2; D gene: NA; clone size: many; V gene: TRBV24-1; CDR3 DNA: TGTGCCACCAGTGATCAAGGGTCCACCGGGGAGCTGTTTTTT; CDR3 protein: CATSDQGSTGELFF
J gene: TRBJ1-2; D gene: TRBD1; clone size: many; V gene: TRBV12-3/TRBV12-4; CDR3 DNA: TGTGCCAGCAGTTGGGACAGGGGGCGTGGGGGCTACACCTTC; CDR3 protein: CASSWDRGRGGYTF
J gene: TRBJ2-1; D gene: TRBD2; clone size: NA; V gene: TRBV5-1; CDR3 DNA: TGCGCCAGCAAGCCCACAGGACTAGCGGGAGGAGAGCAGTTCTTC; CDR3 protein: CASKPTGLAGGEQFF
J gene: TRBJ2-5; D gene: TRBD1; clone size: many; V gene: TRBV10-2; CDR3 DNA: TGCGCCAGCAGGGACAGGGGAGAGACCCAGTACTTC; CDR3 protein: CASRDRGETQYF
J gene: TRBJ2-2; D gene: NA; clone size: NA; V gene: TRBV23-1; CDR3 DNA: TGCGCCAGCAGTCAATCGTTTCTGGGGTCCGCGAACACCGGGGAGCTGTTTTTT; CDR3 protein: CASSQSFLGSANTGELFF
J gene: TRBJ1-4; D gene: NA; clone size: many; V gene: TRBV20-1; CDR3 DNA: TGCAGTGCTAGATTACAGGGTTTCAGTGAAAAACTGTTTTTT; CDR3 protein: CSARLQGFSEKLFF
J gene: TRBJ1-1; D gene: TRBD1; clone size: NA; V gene: TRBV13; CDR3 DNA: TGTGCCAGCAACTACAGGGGCGTCTCCGCTTTCTTT; CDR3 protein: CASNYRGVSAFF
J gene: TRBJ2-7; D gene: TRBD2; clone size: many; V gene: TRBV10-3; CDR3 DNA: TGTGCCATCGCTAGCGGGAGAGACTACCCCTACGAGCAGTACTTC; CDR3 protein: CAIASGRDYPYEQYF
J gene: TRBJ1-1; D gene: NA; clone size: NA; V gene: TRBV20-1; CDR3 DNA: TGCAGTGCGAATCGAGGGACCCCGCCGACTGAAGCTTTCTTT; CDR3 protein: CSANRGTPPTEAFF
J gene: TRBJ1-6; D gene: NA; clone size: many; V gene: TRBV20-1; CDR3 DNA: TGCAGTGCTTTCGGCGGGAGCTCCTATAATTCACCCCTCCACTTT; CDR3 protein: CSAFGGSSYNSPLHF
J gene: TRBJ1-2; D gene: TRBD1; clone size: few; V gene: TRBV6-6; CDR3 DNA: TGTGCCAGCAGTTACCTCCCCGGGACAGGGGGCAGCTATGGCTACACCTTC; CDR3 protein: CASSYLPGTGGSYGYTF
J gene: TRBJ2-1; D gene: TRBD2; clone size: many; V gene: TRBV5-1; CDR3 DNA: TGCGCCAGCAGCTCCGGACTAGCCTATGAGCAGTTCTTC; CDR3 protein: CASSSGLAYEQFF